A selection of T cell receptor beta chains follows, all from one sample in a study of graft-versus-host responses after intestinal transplantation. Here immunoSEQ multiplex PCR was the method, and the copy in TCRdb shows in-frame clones only, minus some. This table holds tens of thousands of clones, around 91% found once. Their recognized antigens are unknown. The specimen comprised unstimulated CD4+ T cells sorted from spleen or lymph node cells, sampled before intestinal transplant. Every receptor here comes from a human donor who received an intestinal transplant. The CDR3 runs from the conserved cysteine through the conserved F or W. A D gene is named only where the DNA matches it firmly. Where a row states a size, it is once, few, many or the class of an expanded clone; other rows omit it.

length	D	size	V	J	CDR3	DNA
14	TRBD1	NA	TRBV2	TRBJ1-4	CASSAQGAEEKLFF	TGTGCCAGCAGTGCTCAGGGGGCGGAAGAAAAACTGTTTTTT
15	NA	NA	TRBV19	TRBJ1-6	CASSIGVAGDSPLHF	TGTGCCAGTAGTATCGGAGTGGCCGGGGATTCACCCCTCCACTTT
12	NA	NA	TRBV29-1	TRBJ2-1	CSVAFGYNEQFF	TGCAGCGTTGCTTTCGGCTACAATGAGCAGTTCTTC
14	NA	NA	TRBV5-1	TRBJ1-1	CASSLVGSSAEAFF	TGCGCCAGCAGCTTGGTTGGGTCGAGCGCTGAAGCTTTCTTT
13	TRBD2	NA	TRBV7-2	TRBJ2-7	CASSFTSGGEQYF	TGTGCCAGCAGCTTCACTAGCGGGGGCGAGCAGTACTTC
14	TRBD1	once	TRBV2	TRBJ1-2	CASSERRGLYGYTF	TGTGCCAGCAGTGAAAGGAGGGGGCTCTATGGCTACACCTTC
16	NA	NA	TRBV7-2	TRBJ2-4	CASSLGGGLAKNIQYF	TGTGCCAGCAGCTTAGGGGGGGGCCTAGCCAAAAACATTCAGTACTTC
15	TRBD1	NA	TRBV28	TRBJ2-7	CASRTGTGGSYEQYF	TGTGCCAGCCGAACAGGGACAGGGGGCAGCTACGAGCAGTACTTC
16	NA	NA	TRBV15	TRBJ1-5	CATSSRRDTSLRPQHF	TGTGCCACCAGCAGCCGCCGCGACACGTCATTACGGCCCCAGCATTTT
18	TRBD2	NA	TRBV19	TRBJ2-7	CASSRTSGGPMSSYEQYF	TGTGCCAGTAGTAGGACTAGCGGGGGGCCAATGAGCTCCTACGAGCAGTACTTC
18	TRBD2	NA	TRBV19	TRBJ2-3	CASSFSGGFLSSTDTQYF	TGTGCCAGTAGTTTTAGCGGGGGGTTCCTTTCTAGCACAGATACGCAGTATTTT
15	TRBD1	NA	TRBV9	TRBJ2-7	CASSGGDRSSYEQYF	TGTGCCAGCAGCGGAGGGGACAGAAGCTCCTACGAGCAGTACTTC
14	NA	NA	TRBV7-2	TRBJ1-5	CASSLVVGNQPQHF	TGTGCCAGCAGCTTAGTCGTAGGCAATCAGCCCCAGCATTTT
11	NA	NA	TRBV20-1	TRBJ2-5	CSERKRETQYF	TGCAGTGAAAGGAAGCGAGAGACCCAGTACTTC
14	NA	NA	TRBV6-5	TRBJ1-6	CASSDDRHNSPLHF	TGTGCCAGCAGTGACGACAGGCACAATTCACCCCTCCACTTT
13	NA	NA	TRBV9	TRBJ1-3	CASSAGGGSTIYF	TGTGCCAGCAGCGCCGGGGGGGGGAGCACCATATATTTT
15	NA	NA	TRBV7-2	TRBJ1-1	CASSQEETPNTEAFF	TGTGCCAGCAGCCAAGAGGAAACCCCTAACACTGAAGCTTTCTTT